What follows are 21 T cell receptor beta chains derived from one specimen sequenced in a study of blood T cells in healthy people across ages. Combining a sample-barcoded 5' primer with a J-beta primer mix, a second PCR ran for about 6 to 11 cycles. MiXCR, applied by TCRdb to the 5' RACE reads, yields one record per CDR3 protein. Altogether about 1.4 million distinct CDR3 sequences are present, roughly 59% being singletons, with the ten largest covering over 5%. The material sequenced was blood. The receptors stem from a man aged 18 to 29 in good health.

In nucleotides, the CDR3 is TGCAGTGCTAGCGCATCAATCAATGAGCAGTTCTTC. Protein sequence: CSASASINEQFF. V usage is TRBV20-1 and J usage is TRBJ2-1, with unresolved D. V shed 3 bases and J shed 6 bases, with 9 bases lying between them. CDR1 and CDR2 (germline): DFQATT, SNEGSKA (reference sequence). The CDR3 is 12 residues long.

The chain has TRBV20-1 and TRBJ2-1, with D perhaps TRBD2 (6 bases). Germline V gives CDR1 DFQATT, CDR2 SNEGSKA (reference sequence). The CDR3 has 17 residues. V was shortened by 1 base and J by 0 bases, with 16 bases between the two germline ends. CDR3 amino acids: CSARGVAEGSSYNEQFF. DNA for the CDR3: TGCAGTGCTAGAGGAGTAGCGGAGGGGAGCTCCTACAATGAGCAGTTCTTC.

For this clonotype: One end of the junction varies from germline; a read error may be responsible. The genes are TRBV6-5 and TRBJ2-5; TRBD2 is a possible D gene (5 bases). The CDR3 is 15 residues long. Per germline, CDR1 MNHEY and CDR2 SVGAGI. CDR3 nucleotide sequence: TGTGCCAGCAGTGACTCAGCCGGGGTCCAAGAGACCCAGTACTTC. It specifies CASSDSAGVQETQYF.

The table lists this clonotype with a few counts. This may be a read error: a much more frequent sequence differs by one nucleotide. This sequence joins TRBV2 and TRBJ2-5; 7 bases are a match to TRBD1. This CDR3 comprises 14 residues. Germline CDR1 SNHLY, CDR2 FYNNEI. Germline trimming cut 6 bases from V and 4 bases from J; bases unmatched to any gene: 8. CDR3 coding DNA: TGTGCCAGCAGGGGAACAGGGGCCGGAGAGACCCAGTACTTC. Its translation: CASRGTGAGETQYF.

There are a few counts of this clonotype. The genes are TRBV21-1 and TRBJ2-7. TRBV21-1 is a pseudogene. The CDR3 totals 17 residues. The CDR3 DNA is TGTGCCAGCAGCAAACCTGACAAAGAGATTATGTCCTACGAGCAGTACTTC. Residues: CASSKPDKEIMSYEQYF.

This chain uses TRBV14 with TRBJ2-6, with no clear D. The CDR3 is 13 residues long. V was pared by 4 bases and J by 11 bases, with 12 bases between. Germline assignment: CDR1 SGHDN and CDR2 FVKESK. CDR3 residues: CASSLIWDDVLTF. The DNA for the CDR3 is TGTGCCAGCAGCCTGATCTGGGATGACGTCCTGACTTTC.

The gene calls are TRBV20-1 and TRBJ1-2; D uncertain. Germline CDR1 is DFQATT and CDR2 is SNEGSKA (reference sequence). The V end was cut by 5 bases, the J end by 4 bases, with 8 bases between. CDR3 length: 11 residues. The CDR3 DNA is TGCAGTGCTCCACCTCCCTATGGCTACACCTTC. Its protein is CSAPPPYGYTF.

The chain has TRBV25-1 and TRBJ1-1, with D hard to call. Per the germline V gene, CDR1 is MGHDK and CDR2 is SYGVNS. V shed 3 bases and J shed 7 bases, with 12 bases lying between them. The CDR3 spans 13 residues. In DNA form, the CDR3 reads TGTGCCAGCAGTGAGTTTGGCCAAAATGAAGCTTTCTTT. Protein product: CASSEFGQNEAFF.

The chain is built from TRBV29-1 and TRBJ1-2; 9 bases line up with TRBD1. The CDR3 totals 14 residues. Germline V gives CDR1 SQVTM, CDR2 ANQGSEA. V trimming: 2 bases; J trimming: 4 bases; junction bases outside the gene matches: 5. DNA for the CDR3: TGCAGCGTTGAAAGACAGGGGGGGGGCTATGGCTACACCTTC. Translating gives CSVERQGGGYGYTF.

This chain joins TRBV6-6 and TRBJ2-4; D may be TRBD1 (5 bases). Near its end, the DNA agrees better with TRBJ2-7, so the J call may be wrong. CDR3 length: 13 amino acids. Germline CDR1 is MNHNY and CDR2 is SVGAGI (reference sequence). The CDR3 reads CASRIGVTYEQYF. DNA for the CDR3: TGTGCCAGTAGAATAGGGGTTACCTACGAGCAGTACTTC.

The chain couples TRBV20-1 to TRBJ2-4; D possibly corresponds to TRBD1 (6 bases). The J call is doubtful: the DNA matches TRBJ2-7 better. Germline loops: CDR1 DFQATT, CDR2 SNEGSKA (reference sequence). The CDR3 spans 15 residues. The CDR3 sequence: CSAHDREQGPYEQYF. The CDR3 DNA reads TGCAGTGCCCACGACCGGGAACAGGGCCCCTACGAGCAGTACTTC.

The CDR3 reads CATSVGSGPSTDTQYF. As DNA, the CDR3 is TGTGCCACCAGCGTGGGGAGCGGACCAAGCACAGATACGCAGTATTTT. The genes are TRBV15 and TRBJ2-3; possible D gene TRBD2, 5 bases. CDR1 LNHNV and CDR2 YYDKDF come from the germline V gene (reference sequence). Trimming stripped 5 bases from V and 0 bases from J, with 15 bases between. The length of the CDR3 is 16 residues.

The CDR3 spells CASSQVRLATRNEQFF. For the CDR3, the DNA is TGCGCCAGCAGCCAAGTCCGACTAGCGACGAGGAATGAGCAGTTCTTC. This chain joins TRBV4-1 and TRBJ2-1; 8 nucleotides align to TRBD2. Looked up from germline, CDR1 is MGHRA and CDR2 is YSYEKL. The trim removed 1 base at V and 7 bases at J, leaving 9 bases unmatched. The CDR3 runs to 16 residues.

V usage is TRBV21-1 and J usage is TRBJ1-5. TRBV21-1 is a known pseudogene. This CDR3 has 16 amino acids. The CDR3 region is CASSKLALGINQPQHF. Written as DNA, the CDR3 is TGTGCCAGCAGCAAATTAGCCCTAGGAATCAATCAGCCCCAGCATTTT.

Details on this clonotype: Germline and junction disagree at one end, which may indicate a read error. CDR3 sequence: CASSSAGQSYEQYF. CDR3 coding DNA: TGTGCCAGCAGTTCCGCTGGACAGTCCTACGAGCAGTACTTC. J is TRBJ2-7 and V is TRBV5-1, with D perhaps TRBD1 (6 bases). The CDR3 is made up of 14 amino acids. In germline, CDR1 is SGHRS, CDR2 YFSETQ. Full variable domain (missing parts from reference TRBV5-1 and TRBJ2-7): KAGVTQTPRYLIKTRGQQVTLSCSPISGHRSVSWYQQTPGQGLQFLFEYFSETQRNKGNFPGRFSGRQFSNSRSEMNVSTLELGDSALYLCASSSAGQSYEQYFGPGTRLTVT.

The chain uses TRBV4-1 and TRBJ1-2, with 8 bases lining up with TRBD1. V was pared by 2 bases and J by 1 base, with 12 bases of the junction left unmatched. Germline CDR1 reads MGHRA; CDR2 reads YSYEKL. This CDR3 has 18 residues. Here the CDR3 DNA reads TGCGCCAGCAGCCAATTGCAGGGGGCGTTCCCCCTTAACTATGGCTACACCTTC. Residues: CASSQLQGAFPLNYGYTF.

The chain couples TRBV29-1 to TRBJ2-5; D uncertain. V was pared by 6 bases and J by 0 bases, with 11 bases between. CDR1 SQVTM and CDR2 ANQGSEA come from the germline V gene. The CDR3 is 13 residues long. The CDR3 coding sequence is TGCAGCGTCGGTCCCCTGTACCAAGAGACCCAGTACTTC. Translating gives CSVGPLYQETQYF.

The chain employs TRBV25-1 and TRBJ1-1; no reliable D call. Trimming shortened V by 6 bases and J by 7 bases, and 9 bases separated the two germline ends. Germline values: CDR1 MGHDK, CDR2 SYGVNS. The CDR3 sequence is 11 residues long. CDR3 in amino acids: CASRKGIEAFF. The CDR3 DNA sequence: TGTGCCAGCAGGAAGGGAATTGAAGCTTTCTTT.

The CDR3 sequence: CASSWGWTSGRVDTQYF. CDR3 bases: TGTGCCAGCAGCTGGGGATGGACTAGCGGGAGGGTAGATACGCAGTATTTT. The chain combines TRBV5-5 with TRBJ2-3; 15 nucleotides align to TRBD2. The CDR3 contains 17 residues. Trimming removed 3 bases from V and 5 bases from J; junction bases left unmatched: 7. CDR1 is SGHKS and CDR2 is YYEKEE in the germline V gene (reference sequence).

The rearrangement links TRBV14 to TRBJ2-1; the D is unclear. The germline V gene encodes CDR1 SGHDN and CDR2 FVKESK. The CDR3 is made up of 15 amino acids. V gave up 4 bases and J gave up 4 bases, with 14 bases separating them. The CDR3 protein is CASSPTRTSYNEQFF. In DNA, the CDR3 is TGTGCCAGCAGCCCGACACGAACCTCATACAATGAGCAGTTCTTC.

J is TRBJ2-3 and V is TRBV7-9, with 8 positions matching TRBD1. Germline trimming cut 5 bases from V and 6 bases from J; bases unmatched to any gene: 13. CDR1 SEHNR and CDR2 FQNEAQ come from the germline V gene (reference sequence). CDR3 length: 16 amino acids. The CDR3 spells CASSPSGGPSFDTQYF. In DNA form, the CDR3 reads TGTGCCAGCAGCCCCTCAGGGGGCCCGTCTTTTGATACGCAGTATTTT.